One TCR beta chain is described in this entry. J was trimmed by 7 bases and V by 7 bases; bases with no gene match: 9. Looked up from germline, CDR1 is SNHLY and CDR2 is FYNNEI. The CDR3 is 13 residues long. Sequencing used immunoSEQ multiplex PCR; TCRdb keeps in-frame clones, though not all of them. This table holds about 51,000 clones, 93% found once. This entry comes from a study of T cell changes during pregnancy in multiple sclerosis. The genes are TRBV2 and TRBJ1-2; 7 nucleotides match TRBD1. Sequencing used peripheral blood, obtained in the second trimester of pregnancy. The TCR comes from a female donor with multiple sclerosis, enrolled in a pregnancy study. CDR3 coding DNA: TGTGCCAGCATGCGGACAGGACTAGCTGGCTACACCTTC. Its translation is CASMRTGLAGYTF.